Below are 22 T cell receptor beta chains sequenced from a single sample in a study of T cell responses to AZD1222 COVID-19 vaccine. Here immunoSEQ multiplex PCR was the method, and the copy in TCRdb shows in-frame clones only, minus some. Of about 180,000 clones in the sample, about 93% were seen once. The source material was peripheral blood, sampled 28 days after the second AZD1222 dose. These receptors were taken from an adult who received the AZD1222 COVID-19 vaccine.

The chain combines TRBV5-1 with TRBJ2-3; 15 bases line up with TRBD2. CDR3 length: 19 residues. V dropped 0 bases and J dropped 5; count of bases not matched to a gene: 10. From germline, CDR1 is SGHRS and CDR2 YFSETQ. The CDR3 DNA follows: TGCGCCAGCAGCTTGGCTCTCGGACTAGCGGGGGGGTCAGGAGATACGCAGTATTTT. Its translation: CASSLALGLAGGSGDTQYF.

The chain uses TRBV2 and TRBJ2-1; possibly TRBD2 for D (5 bases). The CDR3 totals 16 residues. Germline V gene data show CDR1 as SNHLY and CDR2 as FYNNEI. Trimming took off 2 bases at V and 6 bases at J, with 17 bases between the two ends. The CDR3 DNA reads as TGTGCCAGCAGTGAATACCGCGGAGGAGTGGGCAATGAGCAGTTCTTC. Residues: CASSEYRGGVGNEQFF.

V and J are TRBV4-1 and TRBJ2-3, with 10 bases identical to TRBD1. Trimming cost V 5 bases and J 2 bases; bases outside gene matches: 4. Per germline, CDR1 MGHRA and CDR2 YSYEKL. The CDR3 is 15 residues long. The CDR3 here is CASSSTGGPTDTQYF. The CDR3 nucleotides read TGCGCCAGCAGCTCGACAGGGGGCCCCACAGATACGCAGTATTTT.

This clone was seen once. The chain recombines TRBV9 with TRBJ1-3; 7 bases map to TRBD1. This CDR3 region has 16 residues. V dropped 1 base and J dropped 0; count of bases not matched to a gene: 4. Germline CDR1 reads SGDLS; CDR2 reads YYNGEE. CDR3 bases: TGTGCCAGCAGCGTAAGGGGGGACAGCTCTGGAAACACCATATATTTT. Translation gives CASSVRGDSSGNTIYF.

The chain employs TRBV6-5 and TRBJ2-7; D is undetermined. V was pared by 6 bases and J by 5 bases, with 17 bases between. The germline CDR1 and CDR2 sequences are MNHEY and SVGAGI. CDR3 length: 14 residues. CDR3 nucleotides: TGTGCCAGCAGAGCCCTAGTTATTCGGAACGAGCAGTACTTC. This sequence encodes CASRALVIRNEQYF.

The chain combines TRBV12-3 or TRBV12-4 with TRBJ1-3, with D perhaps TRBD1 (5 bases). The length of the CDR3 is 13 residues. Deletions cut 5 bases from V and 4 bases from J, with 9 bases between. CDR3 nucleotides: TGTGCCAGCAGTGGGGGGTGGGGAAACACCATATATTTT. Amino acids: CASSGGWGNTIYF.

The genes are TRBV4-3 and TRBJ1-6; D is ambiguous. V lost 1 base, J lost 9 bases, and 13 bases lay in between. CDR3 length equals 15 residues. CDR1 and CDR2 (germline): LGHNA, YSLEER. Written as DNA, the CDR3 is TGCGCCAGCAGCCAAGGCGTAGGGTTCGGTTCACCCCTCCACTTT. This encodes CASSQGVGFGSPLHF.

This rearrangement joins TRBV4-3 to TRBJ2-3; perhaps TRBD2 as D (5 bases). From germline, CDR1 is LGHNA and CDR2 YSLEER. The length of the CDR3 is 15 residues. Trimming cost V 3 bases and J 0 bases, with 10 bases left between them. The CDR3 region has the DNA TGCGCCAGCAGCCATGCGGAGGCTAGCACAGATACGCAGTATTTT. This codes for CASSHAEASTDTQYF.

A single count supports this clone. The chain employs TRBV20-1 and TRBJ2-3; 9 bases map to TRBD2. Germline assignment: CDR1 DFQATT and CDR2 SNEGSKA (reference sequence). The CDR3 runs 14 residues. V was clipped by 3 bases and J by 6 bases; unmatched bases: 7. The DNA of the CDR3 is TGCAGTGCTAGTCGGCGGGGGGGAGGGGATACGCAGTATTTT. As protein: CSASRRGGGDTQYF.

The chain has TRBV2 and TRBJ2-7, with unresolved D. The CDR3 covers 13 residues. The germline V and J ends were trimmed by 8 bases and 1 base, with 12 bases remaining between them. Looked up from germline, CDR1 is SNHLY and CDR2 is FYNNEI. The CDR3 DNA is TGTGCCAGCGGATCAGCCACGTCCTACGAGCAGTACTTC. It translates to CASGSATSYEQYF.

The chain has TRBV18 and TRBJ2-5; D is possibly TRBD2 (6 bases). Germline-derived CDR1 and CDR2 are KGHSH and LQKENI. The CDR3 is made up of 15 amino acids. Between the trimmed V and J ends, which lost 3 bases and 1 base, there was a span of 12 bases. The CDR3 region is CASSPEAGIQETQYF. In DNA, the CDR3 is TGTGCCAGCTCACCTGAAGCGGGTATCCAAGAGACCCAGTACTTC.

The V gene is TRBV6-5, the J gene TRBJ2-7; 10 nucleotides match TRBD2. The CDR3 extends over 15 amino acids. The V gene's germline CDR1 is MNHEY and CDR2 SVGAGI. V was clipped by 7 bases and J by 4 bases; unmatched bases: 10. The CDR3 spells CASNSAGGPRYEQYF. As DNA, the CDR3 is TGTGCCAGCAACTCAGCGGGAGGGCCGAGGTACGAGCAGTACTTC.

This rearrangement joins TRBV6-1 to TRBJ2-5, with a weak D call TRBD1 (6 bases). CDR1 is MNHNS and CDR2 is SASEGT in the germline V gene. Trimming took 2 bases from V and 13 from J, leaving 14 bases between them. The CDR3 has 12 amino acids. CDR3 coding DNA: TGTGCCAGCAGTGAAAGGTGGGGGCTAGGGTACTTC. Encoded protein: CASSERWGLGYF.

The rearrangement uses TRBV11-3 and TRBJ2-7, with D tentatively TRBD2 (5 bases). Trimming took off 2 bases at V and 2 bases at J, with 7 bases between the two ends. This CDR3 has 13 residues. Looked up from germline, CDR1 is SGHNT and CDR2 is YENEEA. CDR3 in DNA: TGTGCCAGCAGCTTATACGGGGCCTACGAGCAGTACTTC. This sequence encodes CASSLYGAYEQYF.

The chain carries TRBV11-1 and TRBJ2-1, with D unclear. V shed 3 bases and J shed 10 bases, with 13 bases lying between them. Per germline, CDR1 SGHAT and CDR2 FQDESV (reference sequence). CDR3 length equals 13 residues. The CDR3 reads CASSFPLDGEQFF. Written as DNA, the CDR3 is TGTGCCAGCAGCTTCCCCCTCGACGGAGAGCAGTTCTTC.

This chain joins TRBV2 and TRBJ2-1; no reliable D call. CDR1 is SNHLY and CDR2 is FYNNEI in the germline V gene. The CDR3 is 14 amino acids. Trimming stripped 8 bases from V and 8 bases from J, with 19 bases between. CDR3 nucleotide sequence: TGTGCCAGCGGACCGCCTCCCCCTGCCCATGAGCAGTTCTTC. Translating it yields CASGPPPPAHEQFF.

The chain is built from TRBV19 and TRBJ2-2; D gene uncertain. The V gene's germline CDR1 is LNHDA and CDR2 SQIVND (reference sequence). V lost 1 base to trimming and J lost 5 bases, with 14 bases between them. CDR3 length: 16 residues. CDR3 protein: CASSIVGSRRTGELFF. DNA for the CDR3: TGTGCCAGTAGTATAGTTGGATCCCGGCGGACCGGGGAGCTGTTTTTT.

V and J are TRBV3-1 (or the pseudogene TRBV3-2) and TRBJ2-1; 8 nucleotides align to TRBD1. The germline gives CDR1 LGHDT, CDR2 YNNKEL (reference sequence). The CDR3 runs 15 residues. V lost 2 bases and J lost 7; bases outside the gene matches: 7. CDR3 nucleotide sequence: TGTGCCAGCAGCCAACGAGGACAGGGCAGAAATGAGCAGTTCTTC. Protein: CASSQRGQGRNEQFF.

The CDR3 coding sequence is TGTGCCAGCAGTGGGGGGGCCCTCTCCTATAATTCACCCCTCCACTTT. Translated: CASSGGALSYNSPLHF. The V gene is TRBV6-1, the J gene TRBJ1-6; possibly TRBD1 for D (6 bases). This CDR3 is built from 16 residues. The germline CDR1 and CDR2 sequences are MNHNS and SASEGT. Trimming shortened V by 4 bases and J by 0 bases, and 10 bases separated the two germline ends.

J is TRBJ1-1 and V is TRBV21-1; the table's D call TRBD1 went unverified against the DNA. TRBV21-1 is a pseudogene segment. The CDR3 is 16 residues long. CDR3 in amino acids: CASSKGRDRLNTEAFF. In DNA, the CDR3 is TGTGCCAGCAGCAAAGGGAGGGACAGGCTGAACACTGAAGCTTTCTTT.

The chain combines TRBV19 with TRBJ2-5, with a possible D match to TRBD2 (7 bases). In germline, CDR1 is LNHDA, CDR2 SQIVND (reference sequence). With 10 bases removed from V and 4 bases from J, the gap between germline ends came to 25 bases. This CDR3 contains 16 residues. This CDR3 is CATKKKQGGLRETQYF. The CDR3 DNA reads TGTGCCACGAAAAAAAAACAGGGAGGGCTGCGAGAGACCCAGTACTTC.

The chain couples TRBV2 to TRBJ2-4, with a weak D call TRBD1 (5 bases). CDR3 size: 15 residues. Deletions cut 5 bases from V and 9 bases from J, with 20 bases between. Germline loops: CDR1 SNHLY, CDR2 FYNNEI. The CDR3 DNA sequence: TGTGCCAGCAGTTCTGGTCAGGGTTCTGTTGGCATTCAGTACTTC. It codes for CASSSGQGSVGIQYF.